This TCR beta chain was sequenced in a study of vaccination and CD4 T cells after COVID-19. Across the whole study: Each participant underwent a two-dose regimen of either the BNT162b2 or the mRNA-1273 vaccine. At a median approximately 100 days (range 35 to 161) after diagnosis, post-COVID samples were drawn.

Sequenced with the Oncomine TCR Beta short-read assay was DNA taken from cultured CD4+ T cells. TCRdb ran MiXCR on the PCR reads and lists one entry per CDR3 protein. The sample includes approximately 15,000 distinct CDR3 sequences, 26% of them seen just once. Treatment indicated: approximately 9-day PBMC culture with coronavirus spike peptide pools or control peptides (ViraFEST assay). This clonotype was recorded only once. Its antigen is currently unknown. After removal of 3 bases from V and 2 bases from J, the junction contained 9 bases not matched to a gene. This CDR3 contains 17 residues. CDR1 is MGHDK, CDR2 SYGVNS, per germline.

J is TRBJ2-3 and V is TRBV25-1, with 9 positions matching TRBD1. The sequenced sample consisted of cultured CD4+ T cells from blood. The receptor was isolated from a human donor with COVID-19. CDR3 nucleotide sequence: TGTGCCAGCAGTGACCCAACGGGACAGGGACCCACAGATACGCAGTATTTT. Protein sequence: CASSDPTGQGPTDTQYF.